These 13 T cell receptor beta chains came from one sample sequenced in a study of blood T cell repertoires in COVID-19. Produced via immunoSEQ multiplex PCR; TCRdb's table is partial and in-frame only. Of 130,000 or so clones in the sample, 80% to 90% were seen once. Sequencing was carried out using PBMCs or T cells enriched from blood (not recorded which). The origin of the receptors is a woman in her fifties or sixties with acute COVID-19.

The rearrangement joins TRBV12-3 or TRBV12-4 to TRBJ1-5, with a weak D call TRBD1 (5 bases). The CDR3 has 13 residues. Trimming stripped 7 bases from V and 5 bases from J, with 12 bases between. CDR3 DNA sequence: TGTGCCAGCACCGGGGGATGGGATCAGCCCCAGCATTTT. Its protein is CASTGGWDQPQHF.

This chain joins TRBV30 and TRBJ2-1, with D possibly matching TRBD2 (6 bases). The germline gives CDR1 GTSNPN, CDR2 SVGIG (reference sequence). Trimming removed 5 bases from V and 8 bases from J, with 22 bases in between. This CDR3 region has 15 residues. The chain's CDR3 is CAWEAIGTSGDEQFF. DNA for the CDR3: TGTGCCTGGGAGGCGATCGGGACTTCAGGCGATGAGCAGTTCTTC.

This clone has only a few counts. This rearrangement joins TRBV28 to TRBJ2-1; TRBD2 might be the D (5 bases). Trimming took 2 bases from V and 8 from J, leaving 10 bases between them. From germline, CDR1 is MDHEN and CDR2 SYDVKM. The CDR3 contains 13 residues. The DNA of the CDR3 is TGTGCCAGCAGTTTAGGCCGGCGGGATGAGCAGTTCTTC. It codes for CASSLGRRDEQFF.

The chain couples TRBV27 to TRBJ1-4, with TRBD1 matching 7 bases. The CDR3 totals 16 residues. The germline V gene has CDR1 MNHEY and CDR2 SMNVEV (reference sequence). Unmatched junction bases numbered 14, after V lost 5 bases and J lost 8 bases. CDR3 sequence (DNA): TGTGCCAGCAGTCCCTCTTATGGGCAGGGGGAGGAAAAACTGTTTTTT. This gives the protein CASSPSYGQGEEKLFF.

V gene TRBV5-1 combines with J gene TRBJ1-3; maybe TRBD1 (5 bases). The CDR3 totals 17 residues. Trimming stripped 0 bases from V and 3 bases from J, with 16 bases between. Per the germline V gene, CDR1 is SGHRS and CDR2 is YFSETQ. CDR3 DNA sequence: TGCGCCAGCAGCTTGGATAGTGGCAGGGCGGATGGAAACACCATATATTTT. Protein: CASSLDSGRADGNTIYF.

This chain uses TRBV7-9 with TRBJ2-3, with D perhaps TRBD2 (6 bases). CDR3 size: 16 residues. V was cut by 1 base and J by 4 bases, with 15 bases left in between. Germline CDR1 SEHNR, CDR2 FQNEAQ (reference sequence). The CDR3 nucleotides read TGTGCCAGCAGCTTAGTGGTCGGGAGTAGGGCAGATACGCAGTATTTT. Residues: CASSLVVGSRADTQYF.

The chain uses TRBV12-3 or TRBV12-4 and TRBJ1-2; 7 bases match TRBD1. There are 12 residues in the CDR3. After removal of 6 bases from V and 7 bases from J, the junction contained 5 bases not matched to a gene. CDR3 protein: CASSNRGGGYTF. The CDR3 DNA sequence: TGTGCCAGCAGCAACAGGGGAGGTGGCTACACCTTC.

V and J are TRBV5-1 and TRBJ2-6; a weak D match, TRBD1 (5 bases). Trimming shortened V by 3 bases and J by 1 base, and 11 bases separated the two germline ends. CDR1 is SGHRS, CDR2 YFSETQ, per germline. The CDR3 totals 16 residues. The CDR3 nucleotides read TGCGCCAGCAGCTCCGTCCCAGGGTCTGGGGCCAACGTCCTGACTTTC. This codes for CASSSVPGSGANVLTF.

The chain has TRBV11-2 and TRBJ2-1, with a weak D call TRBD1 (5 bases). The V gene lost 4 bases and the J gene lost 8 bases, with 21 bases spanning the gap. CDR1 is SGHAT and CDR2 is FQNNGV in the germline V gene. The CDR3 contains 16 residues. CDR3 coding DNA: TGTGCCAGCAGCTCCGCGTTGGGGCAGGGTACCTATGAGCAGTTCTTC. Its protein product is CASSSALGQGTYEQFF.

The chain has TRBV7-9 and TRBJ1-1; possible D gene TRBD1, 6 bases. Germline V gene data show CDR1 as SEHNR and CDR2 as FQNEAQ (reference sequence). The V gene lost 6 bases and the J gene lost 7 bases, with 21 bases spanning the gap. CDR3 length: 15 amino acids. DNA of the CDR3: TGTGCCAGCAGACATGACAAATGGGGGCAAAGTGAAGCTTTCTTT. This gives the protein CASRHDKWGQSEAFF. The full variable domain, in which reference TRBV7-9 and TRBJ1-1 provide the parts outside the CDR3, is DTGVSQNPRHKITKRGQNVTFRCDPISEHNRLYWYRQTLGQGPEFLTYFQNEAQLEKSRLLSDRFSAERPKGSFSTLEIQRTEQGDSAMYLCASRHDKWGQSEAFFGQGTRLTVV.

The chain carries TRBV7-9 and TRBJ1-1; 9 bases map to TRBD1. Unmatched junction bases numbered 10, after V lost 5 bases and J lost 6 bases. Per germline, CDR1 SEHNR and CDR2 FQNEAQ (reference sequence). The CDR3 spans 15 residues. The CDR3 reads CASSPQTGGYAEAFF. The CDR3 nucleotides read TGTGCCAGCAGCCCCCAGACAGGGGGTTATGCTGAAGCTTTCTTT.

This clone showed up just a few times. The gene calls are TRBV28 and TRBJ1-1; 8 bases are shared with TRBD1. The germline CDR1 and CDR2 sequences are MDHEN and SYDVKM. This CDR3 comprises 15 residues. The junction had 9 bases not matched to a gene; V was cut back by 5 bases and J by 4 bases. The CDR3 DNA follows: TGTGCCAGCAGTCCCCGACAGGGGAGGGGCACTGAAGCTTTCTTT. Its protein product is CASSPRQGRGTEAFF.

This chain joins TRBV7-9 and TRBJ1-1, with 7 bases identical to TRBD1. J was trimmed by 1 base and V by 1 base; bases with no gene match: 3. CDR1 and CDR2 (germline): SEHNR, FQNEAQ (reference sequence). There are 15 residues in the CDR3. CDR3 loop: CASSLEGQPNTEAFF. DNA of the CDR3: TGTGCCAGCAGCTTAGAGGGACAGCCGAACACTGAAGCTTTCTTT. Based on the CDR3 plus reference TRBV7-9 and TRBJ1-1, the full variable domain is DTGVSQNPRHKITKRGQNVTFRCDPISEHNRLYWYRQTLGQGPEFLTYFQNEAQLEKSRLLSDRFSAERPKGSFSTLEIQRTEQGDSAMYLCASSLEGQPNTEAFFGQGTRLTVV.